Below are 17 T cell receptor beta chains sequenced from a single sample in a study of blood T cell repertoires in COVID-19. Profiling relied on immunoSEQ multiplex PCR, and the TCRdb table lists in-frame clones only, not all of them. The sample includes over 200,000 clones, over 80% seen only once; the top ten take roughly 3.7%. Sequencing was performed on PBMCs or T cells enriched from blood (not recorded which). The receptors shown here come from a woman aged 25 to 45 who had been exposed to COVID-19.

Written as DNA, the CDR3 is TGTGCCAGCAGCCCGACTAGCGGAAGATACAATGAGCAGTTCTTC. This gives the protein CASSPTSGRYNEQFF. V is TRBV13 and J is TRBJ2-1, with TRBD2 identical over 9 bases. CDR3 length: 15 residues. Germline V CDR1 and CDR2: PRHDT, FYEKMQ (reference sequence). V trimming: 5 bases; J trimming: 4 bases; junction bases outside the gene matches: 6. Combining the CDR3 with reference TRBV13 and TRBJ2-1 gives the whole variable domain AAGVIQSPRHLIKEKRETATLKCYPIPRHDTVYWYQQGPGQDPQFLISFYEKMQSDKGSIPDRFSAQQFSDYHSELNMSSLELGDSALYFCASSPTSGRYNEQFFGPGTRLTVL.

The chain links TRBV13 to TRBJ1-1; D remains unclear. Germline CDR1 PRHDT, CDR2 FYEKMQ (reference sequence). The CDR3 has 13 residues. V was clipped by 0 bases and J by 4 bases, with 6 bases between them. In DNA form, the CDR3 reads TGTGCCAGCAGCTTAGGGGGAGGCACTGAAGCTTTCTTT. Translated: CASSLGGGTEAFF.

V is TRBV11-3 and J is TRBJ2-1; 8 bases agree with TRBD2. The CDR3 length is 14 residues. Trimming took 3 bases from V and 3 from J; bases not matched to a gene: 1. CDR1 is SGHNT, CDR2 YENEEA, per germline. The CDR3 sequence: CASSFSGDYNEQFF. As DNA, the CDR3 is TGTGCCAGCAGCTTTAGCGGGGACTACAATGAGCAGTTCTTC. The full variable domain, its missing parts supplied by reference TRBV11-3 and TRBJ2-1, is EAGVVQSPRYKIIEKKQPVAFWCNPISGHNTLYWYLQNLGQGPELLIRYENEEAVDDSQLPKDRFSAERLKGVDSTLKIQPAELGDSAVYLCASSFSGDYNEQFFGPGTRLTVL.

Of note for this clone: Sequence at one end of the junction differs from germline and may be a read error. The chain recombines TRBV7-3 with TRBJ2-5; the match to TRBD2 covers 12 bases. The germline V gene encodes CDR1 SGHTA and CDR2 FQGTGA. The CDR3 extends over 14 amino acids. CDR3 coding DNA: TGTGCCAGCAGCTCGGGACTAGCGGGCCTACCAGCGCACTTC. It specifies CASSSGLAGLPAHF.

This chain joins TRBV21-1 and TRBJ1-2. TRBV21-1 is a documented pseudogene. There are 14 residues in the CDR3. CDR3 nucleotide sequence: TGTGCCAGCAACCTCTACCCGGGGGGCTGGGGCTACACCTTC. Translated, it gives CASNLYPGGWGYTF.

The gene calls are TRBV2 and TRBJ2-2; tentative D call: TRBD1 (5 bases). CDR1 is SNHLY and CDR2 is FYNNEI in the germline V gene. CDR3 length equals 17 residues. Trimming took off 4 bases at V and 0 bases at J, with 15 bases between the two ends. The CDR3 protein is CASSGSGIGPNTGELFF. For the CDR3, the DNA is TGTGCCAGCAGTGGCTCAGGGATAGGGCCGAACACCGGGGAGCTGTTTTTT.

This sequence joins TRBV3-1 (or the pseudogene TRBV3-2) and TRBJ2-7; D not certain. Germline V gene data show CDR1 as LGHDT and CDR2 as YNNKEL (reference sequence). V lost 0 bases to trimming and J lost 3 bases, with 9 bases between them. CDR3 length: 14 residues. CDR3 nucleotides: TGTGCCAGCAGCCAAGAACACCGGGTCTACGAGCAGTACTTC. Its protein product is CASSQEHRVYEQYF.

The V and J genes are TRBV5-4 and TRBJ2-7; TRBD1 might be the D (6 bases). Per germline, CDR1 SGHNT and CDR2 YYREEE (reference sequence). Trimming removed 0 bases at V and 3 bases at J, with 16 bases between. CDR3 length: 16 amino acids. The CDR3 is CASSLAQGPGRYEQYF. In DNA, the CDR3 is TGTGCCAGCAGCTTGGCTCAGGGGCCAGGGCGCTACGAGCAGTACTTC.

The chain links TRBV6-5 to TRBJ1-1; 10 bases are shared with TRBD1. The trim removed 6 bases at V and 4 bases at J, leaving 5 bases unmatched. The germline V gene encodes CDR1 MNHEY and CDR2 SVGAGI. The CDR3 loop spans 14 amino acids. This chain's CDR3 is CASRPRTGGTEAFF. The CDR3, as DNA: TGTGCCAGCAGACCACGGACAGGGGGCACTGAAGCTTTCTTT.

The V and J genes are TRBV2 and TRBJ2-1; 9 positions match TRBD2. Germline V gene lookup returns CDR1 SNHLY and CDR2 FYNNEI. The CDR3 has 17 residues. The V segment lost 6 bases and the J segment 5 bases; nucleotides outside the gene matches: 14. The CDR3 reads CASSYRGLAYSDNEQFF. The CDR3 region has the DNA TGTGCCAGCAGCTATCGAGGACTAGCGTACAGTGACAATGAGCAGTTCTTC.

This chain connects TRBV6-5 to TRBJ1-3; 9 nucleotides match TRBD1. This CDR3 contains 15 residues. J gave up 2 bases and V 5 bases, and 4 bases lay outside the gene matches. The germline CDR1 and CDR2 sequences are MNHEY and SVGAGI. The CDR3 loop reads CASSNRDRAGNTIYF. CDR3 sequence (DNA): TGTGCCAGCAGTAACCGGGACAGGGCTGGAAACACCATATATTTT.

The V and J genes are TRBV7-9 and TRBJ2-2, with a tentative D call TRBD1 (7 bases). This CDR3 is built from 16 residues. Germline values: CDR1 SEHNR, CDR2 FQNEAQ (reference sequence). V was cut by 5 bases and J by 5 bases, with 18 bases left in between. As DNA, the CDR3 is TGTGCCAGCAGCCTGGCGCGGGGACAGCTAACCGGGGAGCTGTTTTTT. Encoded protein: CASSLARGQLTGELFF. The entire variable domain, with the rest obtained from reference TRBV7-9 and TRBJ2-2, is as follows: DTGVSQNPRHKITKRGQNVTFRCDPISEHNRLYWYRQTLGQGPEFLTYFQNEAQLEKSRLLSDRFSAERPKGSFSTLEIQRTEQGDSAMYLCASSLARGQLTGELFFGEGSRLTVL.

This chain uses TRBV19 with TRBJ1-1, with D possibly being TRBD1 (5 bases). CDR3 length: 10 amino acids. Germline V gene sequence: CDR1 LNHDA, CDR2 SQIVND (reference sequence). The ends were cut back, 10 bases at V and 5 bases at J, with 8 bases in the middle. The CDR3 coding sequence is TGTGCCACCTCAGGGACTGAAGCTTTCTTT. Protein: CATSGTEAFF.

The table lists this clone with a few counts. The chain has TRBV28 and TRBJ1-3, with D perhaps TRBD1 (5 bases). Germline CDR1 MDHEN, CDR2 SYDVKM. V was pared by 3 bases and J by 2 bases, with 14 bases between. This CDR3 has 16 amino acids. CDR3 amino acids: CASSLGGSGPGNTIYF. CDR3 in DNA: TGTGCCAGCAGTTTGGGGGGAAGCGGCCCTGGAAACACCATATATTTT.

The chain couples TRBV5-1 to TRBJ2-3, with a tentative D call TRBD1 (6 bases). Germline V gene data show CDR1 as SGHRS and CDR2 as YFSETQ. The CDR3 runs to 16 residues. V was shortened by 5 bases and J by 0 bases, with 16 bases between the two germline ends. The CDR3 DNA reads TGCGCCAGCAGTCGACAGGCCGGAGCTAGCACAGATACGCAGTATTTT. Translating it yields CASSRQAGASTDTQYF.

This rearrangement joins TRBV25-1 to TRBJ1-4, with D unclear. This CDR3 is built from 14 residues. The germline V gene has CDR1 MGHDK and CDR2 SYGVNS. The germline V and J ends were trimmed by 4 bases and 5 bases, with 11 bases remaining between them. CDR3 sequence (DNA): TGTGCCAGCAGTGGACTCGGGGTCAATGAAAAACTGTTTTTT. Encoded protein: CASSGLGVNEKLFF.

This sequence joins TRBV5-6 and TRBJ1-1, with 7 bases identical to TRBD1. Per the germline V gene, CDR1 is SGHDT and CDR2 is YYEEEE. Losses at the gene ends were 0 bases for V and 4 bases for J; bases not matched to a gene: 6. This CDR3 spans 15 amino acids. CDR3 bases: TGTGCCAGCAGCTTGGTAGGGACAGCTCCCACTGAAGCTTTCTTT. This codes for CASSLVGTAPTEAFF.